This T cell receptor (beta chain) emerged from a study of cytomegalovirus exposure and HLA in healthy donors. Study-wide findings and caveats: An Asian-associated ancestry cluster reportedly showed fewer N-insertions than the approximately 650-donor mean in a later analysis. A prior analysis recorded that most TCR beta V segments were productive about 90% or about 30% of the time.

Both 60 Vbeta primers and 13 Jbeta primers went into the PCR. The assay was immunoSEQ multiplex PCR, and TCRdb's table has in-frame clones only and misses some. The table has about 180,000 clones, about 72% seen once. On this clone itself: The antigen is not known. The junction and the germline gene differ at one end; a read error may be behind it.

This CDR3 contains 13 residues. CDR1 is SEHNR, CDR2 FQNEAQ, per germline (reference sequence). V is TRBV7-9 and J is TRBJ1-5, with D tentatively TRBD1 (6 bases). The receptor was derived from a human donor in good health. The sequenced sample was PBMCs. In nucleotides, the CDR3 is TGTGCCAGCAGCTTTCGTACATTCCAGGGGCTTTATTTT. It specifies CASSFRTFQGLYF.